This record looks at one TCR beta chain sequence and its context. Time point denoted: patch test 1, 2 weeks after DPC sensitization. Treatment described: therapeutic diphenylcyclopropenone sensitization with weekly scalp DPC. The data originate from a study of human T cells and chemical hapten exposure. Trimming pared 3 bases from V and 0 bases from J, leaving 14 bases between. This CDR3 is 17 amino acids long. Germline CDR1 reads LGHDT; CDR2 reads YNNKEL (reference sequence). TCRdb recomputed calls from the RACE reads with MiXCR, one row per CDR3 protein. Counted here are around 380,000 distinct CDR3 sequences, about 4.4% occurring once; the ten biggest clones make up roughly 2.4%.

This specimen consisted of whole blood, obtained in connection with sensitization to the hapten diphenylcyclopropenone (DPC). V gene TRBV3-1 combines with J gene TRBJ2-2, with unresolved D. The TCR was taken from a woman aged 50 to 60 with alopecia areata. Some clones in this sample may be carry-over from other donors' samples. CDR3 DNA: TGTGCCAGCAGCCATTTTCTCATACTCGCGAACACCGGGGAGCTGTTTTTT. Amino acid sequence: CASSHFLILANTGELFF.